Each of the 31 T cell receptor beta chains below was sequenced from the same sample in a study of neurological immune-mediated disorders (dated 2019 in TCRdb). Explained via the paper, the time point label denotes: longitudinal time-point 2. Libraries were built with 5' RACE. Sequencing was carried out with an Illumina HiSeq 2500. The public reads were run again by TCRdb, first through fastp at Q25 and then through MiXCR, and only productive beta chains were kept. Entries that share a CDR3 protein sequence are merged under the most common genes and DNA. This sample holds roughly 49,000 distinct CDR3 sequences; around 14% were observed only once. The ten largest clonotypes hold 3.5% to 5.5% of the sample. The specimen sequenced was PBMCs. The receptors were sampled from a male donor with HTLV-1-associated myelopathy (HAM/TSP).

V usage is TRBV6-2 or TRBV6-3 and J usage is TRBJ2-7; no clear D gene. V was clipped by 6 bases and J by 4 bases, with 13 bases between them. The germline V gene encodes CDR1 MNHEY and CDR2 SVGEGT. CDR3 length: 13 residues. CDR3 nucleotides: TGTGCCAGCAGCCGCCTGGCCCTTTACGAGCAGTACTTC. Its protein product is CASSRLALYEQYF.

This clonotype showed up many times. At one end the junction does not follow the germline gene, possibly because of a read error. This chain links TRBV5-1 with TRBJ2-2, with 11 bases that match TRBD2. The CDR3 totals 16 residues. Germline V gene lookup returns CDR1 SGHRS and CDR2 YFSETQ. CDR3 DNA: TGCGCCAGCAGCTTGGGACTAGCGGGGAACGCCGGGGAGCTGTTTTTT. Residues: CASSLGLAGNAGELFF.

This clonotype occurred a few times. It may be a read error: a sequence one base away is much more abundant. This chain uses TRBV29-1 with TRBJ2-2, with 7 positions matching TRBD2. Germline loops: CDR1 SQVTM, CDR2 ANQGSEA. V shed 7 bases, J shed 1 base, and the junction held 9 bases outside the gene matches. The CDR3 totals 15 residues. CDR3 in amino acids: CSGVVGGMNTGELFF. The CDR3, as DNA: TGCAGCGGCGTAGTGGGGGGGATGAACACCGGGGAGCTGTTTTTT.

As to this clonotype: An end of the junction differs from the germline gene, which may be a read error. This chain links TRBV27 with TRBJ1-5, with a possible D match to TRBD1 (6 bases). The CDR3 runs to 13 residues. Germline V gives CDR1 MNHEY, CDR2 SMNVEV (reference sequence). As DNA, the CDR3 is TGTGCCAGCAGGCGGGACACATATCAGCACCAGCATTTT. This gives the protein CASRRDTYQHQHF.

This clonotype was seen at least ten times. The rearrangement uses TRBV6-6 and TRBJ1-5; D is perhaps TRBD1 (6 bases). CDR1 and CDR2 (germline): MNHNY, SVGAGI (reference sequence). V lost 6 bases and J lost 0, with 12 bases in between. The CDR3 has 15 residues. The CDR3 loop is CASRPDRFSNQPQHF. The DNA for the CDR3 is TGTGCCAGCAGACCTGACAGGTTTAGCAATCAGCCCCAGCATTTT.

The chain is built from TRBV5-1 and TRBJ1-2; D unclear. Germline assignment: CDR1 SGHRS and CDR2 YFSETQ. This CDR3 is built from 14 residues. V lost 4 bases, J lost 8 bases, and 18 bases lay in between. CDR3 protein: CASSETVSTGGYTF. The CDR3 DNA sequence: TGCGCCAGCAGCGAAACAGTATCCACTGGAGGCTACACCTTC.

This clonotype was detected many times. The rearrangement joins TRBV7-2 to TRBJ2-7, with TRBD1 identical over 7 bases. Germline loops: CDR1 SGHTA, CDR2 FQGNSA. The V segment lost 5 bases and the J segment 4 bases; nucleotides outside the gene matches: 5. The CDR3 runs to 13 residues. The DNA of the CDR3 is TGTGCCAGCAGCCCGGGGACAGAATACGAGCAGTACTTC. This encodes CASSPGTEYEQYF.

This clonotype was seen at least ten times. This chain joins TRBV19 and TRBJ2-2, with D possibly matching TRBD2 (5 bases). Between the trimmed V and J ends, which lost 10 bases and 3 bases, there was a span of 24 bases. Per the germline V gene, CDR1 is LNHDA and CDR2 is SQIVND (reference sequence). This CDR3 has 17 amino acids. CDR3 sequence reads: CATSRIRGMLDTGELFF. In DNA, the CDR3 is TGTGCCACCTCCCGGATAAGAGGGATGTTGGACACCGGGGAGCTGTTTTTT. Filled out from reference TRBV19 and TRBJ2-2, the complete variable domain reads DGGITQSPKYLFRKEGQNVTLSCEQNLNHDAMYWYRQDPGQGLRLIYYSQIVNDFQKGDIAEGYSVSREKKESFPLTVTSAQKNPTAFYLCATSRIRGMLDTGELFFGEGSRLTVL.

This clonotype was observed at least ten times. This sequence joins TRBV29-1 and TRBJ1-2, with TRBD1 matching over 8 bases. V dropped 6 bases and J dropped 3; count of bases not matched to a gene: 6. The CDR3 extends over 13 amino acids. Germline CDR1 is SQVTM and CDR2 is ANQGSEA. The CDR3 coding sequence is TGCAGCGTCGGACAGGGAGTGGACTATGGCTACACCTTC. Its protein is CSVGQGVDYGYTF.

This clonotype has ten or more counts. The chain uses TRBV20-1 and TRBJ1-5, with D possibly TRBD1 on 6 matching bases. V lost 5 bases and J 2 bases, leaving 13 bases between the germline ends. Germline V lookup: CDR1 DFQATT, CDR2 SNEGSKA (reference sequence). The CDR3 consists of 14 residues. CDR3 amino acids: CSAVPGAGNQPQHF. The CDR3 DNA sequence: TGCAGTGCTGTCCCGGGGGCCGGCAATCAGCCCCAGCATTTT.

This clonotype was observed many times. The CDR3 here is CSVYGTAGANVLTF. DNA of the CDR3: TGCAGCGTGTACGGGACAGCTGGGGCCAACGTCCTGACTTTC. The chain links TRBV29-1 to TRBJ2-6; 7 bases map to TRBD1. This CDR3 region has 14 residues. The V segment lost 6 bases and the J segment 2 bases; nucleotides outside the gene matches: 4. Germline values: CDR1 SQVTM, CDR2 ANQGSEA.

Ten or more counts support this clonotype. This chain links TRBV5-1 with TRBJ2-5; possible D gene TRBD2, 6 bases. The germline V gene has CDR1 SGHRS and CDR2 YFSETQ. V shed 3 bases and J shed 2 bases, with 14 bases lying between them. The CDR3 covers 15 residues. The CDR3 region is CASSSGADTQETQYF. For the CDR3, the DNA is TGCGCCAGCAGCTCGGGAGCGGACACACAAGAGACCCAGTACTTC.

Notes on this clonotype: A read error may produce the germline difference seen at one junction end. The chain employs TRBV14 and TRBJ2-1; the D gene is possibly TRBD1 (5 bases). Germline V gene sequence: CDR1 SGHDN, CDR2 FVKESK. CDR3 length equals 15 residues. The CDR3 region is CASSQTAKNLNEQFF. CDR3 nucleotides: TGTGCCAGTAGCCAGACAGCCAAAAACCTCAATGAGCAGTTCTTC.

In its sample, this clonotype was seen many times. The CDR3 protein is CASSSTGELFF. CDR3 bases: TGCGCCAGCAGCTCCACCGGGGAGCTGTTTTTT. The chain links TRBV5-1 to TRBJ2-2, with D unresolved. This CDR3 has 11 amino acids. Per the germline V gene, CDR1 is SGHRS and CDR2 is YFSETQ. The ends were cut back, 3 bases at V and 4 bases at J, with 1 base in the middle. The variable domain in full, completed from reference TRBV5-1 and TRBJ2-2, reads KAGVTQTPRYLIKTRGQQVTLSCSPISGHRSVSWYQQTPGQGLQFLFEYFSETQRNKGNFPGRFSGRQFSNSRSEMNVSTLELGDSALYLCASSSTGELFFGEGSRLTVL.

This clonotype has ten or more counts. The genes are TRBV20-1 and TRBJ2-2; a possible D gene is TRBD1 (6 bases). This CDR3 has 17 residues. Germline CDR1 and CDR2: DFQATT and SNEGSKA (reference sequence). V lost 0 bases, J lost 5 bases, and 19 bases lay in between. DNA for the CDR3: TGCAGTGCTAGAGATATGGGGGCAGGGACGGTAACCGGGGAGCTGTTTTTT. Encoded protein: CSARDMGAGTVTGELFF.

This clonotype was counted ten times or more. The V gene is TRBV20-1, the J gene TRBJ2-1, with D possibly matching TRBD2 (7 bases). This CDR3 region has 17 residues. Germline CDR1 DFQATT, CDR2 SNEGSKA (reference sequence). V was trimmed by 1 base and J by 0 bases, leaving 16 bases between them. Written as DNA, the CDR3 is TGCAGTGCTAGAGTTGTGGGGGGGGCCTTCTCCTACAATGAGCAGTTCTTC. It translates to CSARVVGGAFSYNEQFF.

There are many counts of this clonotype. The rearrangement links TRBV5-1 to TRBJ1-1; perhaps TRBD1 as D (5 bases). This CDR3 is 14 amino acids long. Trimming pared 2 bases from V and 1 base from J, leaving 9 bases between. Looked up from germline, CDR1 is SGHRS and CDR2 is YFSETQ. The CDR3 reads CASSLYRTNTEAFF. DNA for the CDR3: TGCGCCAGCAGCTTATACAGGACGAACACTGAAGCTTTCTTT.

This clonotype has ten or more counts. This chain uses TRBV7-2 with TRBJ2-7; 7 positions match TRBD1. The length of the CDR3 is 14 residues. From germline, CDR1 is SGHTA and CDR2 FQGNSA. The J segment lost 2 bases and the V segment lost 3 bases, leaving 4 bases of the junction unmatched. CDR3 nucleotides: TGTGCCAGCAGCTTTGGGACAGCAACCTACGAGCAGTACTTC. As protein: CASSFGTATYEQYF.

This clonotype has ten or more counts. The rearrangement joins TRBV5-1 to TRBJ2-1; tentative D call: TRBD2 (6 bases). The CDR3 spans 12 residues. Trimming shortened V by 4 bases and J by 8 bases, and 10 bases separated the two germline ends. CDR1 and CDR2 (germline): SGHRS, YFSETQ. This chain's CDR3 is CASSPEGYEQFF. For the CDR3, the DNA is TGCGCCAGCAGCCCGGAGGGTTATGAGCAGTTCTTC.

This clonotype has ten or more counts. The chain couples TRBV5-1 to TRBJ2-2; 12 bases are shared with TRBD1. The CDR3 covers 16 residues. With 4 bases clipped from V and 6 bases from J, the junction kept 7 bases outside the gene matches. The germline V gene has CDR1 SGHRS and CDR2 YFSETQ. CDR3 in DNA: TGCGCCAGCAGCCCCGGGACAGGGGGCTGGCCCGGGGAGCTGTTTTTT. It translates to CASSPGTGGWPGELFF.

This clonotype was found many times. The chain combines TRBV7-2 with TRBJ2-7; D call uncertain. Germline V CDR1 and CDR2: SGHTA, FQGNSA. Trimming cost V 3 bases and J 4 bases, with 7 bases left between them. The CDR3 spans 12 residues. CDR3 DNA sequence: TGTGCCAGCAGCTTTGTCGGGTACGAGCAGTACTTC. Translation: CASSFVGYEQYF.

This clonotype was counted ten times or more. The CDR3 region has the DNA TGTGCCAGCAGCTTAGAATGGCAGAGTAATGAAAAACTGTTTTTT. Translated: CASSLEWQSNEKLFF. This chain connects TRBV11-2 to TRBJ1-4; D gene unclear. Germline CDR1 SGHAT, CDR2 FQNNGV. The V and J ends lost 0 bases and 4 bases respectively, with 9 bases between them. CDR3 length: 15 residues.

At least ten counts were recorded for this clonotype. The rearrangement links TRBV10-2 to TRBJ2-7, with TRBD2 matching over 8 bases. From germline, CDR1 is WSHSY and CDR2 SAAADI. The CDR3 contains 14 residues. With 7 bases clipped from V and 2 bases from J, the junction kept 7 bases outside the gene matches. The CDR3 DNA is TGCGCCAGCAACTTACTAGCGGTCCCCTACGAGCAGTACTTC. Protein sequence: CASNLLAVPYEQYF.

In this sample, this clonotype turned up many times. The rearrangement joins TRBV3-1 to TRBJ2-3; the D is unclear. Trimming pared 4 bases from V and 2 bases from J, leaving 13 bases between. Germline CDR1 reads LGHDT; CDR2 reads YNNKEL (reference sequence). The CDR3 runs 15 residues. CDR3: CASSPSERPTDTQYF. Here the CDR3 DNA reads TGTGCCAGCAGCCCCAGCGAAAGGCCCACAGATACGCAGTATTTT.

This clonotype came up many times. The gene calls are TRBV5-1 and TRBJ2-2; 8 bases agree with TRBD1. The J segment lost 1 base and the V segment lost 4 bases, leaving 3 bases of the junction unmatched. The germline CDR1 and CDR2 sequences are SGHRS and YFSETQ. This CDR3 spans 15 amino acids. The CDR3 DNA reads TGCGCCAGCAGCGGGACAGGAAAGAACACCGGGGAGCTGTTTTTT. Protein sequence: CASSGTGKNTGELFF.

This clonotype was observed many times. The V gene is TRBV7-2, the J gene TRBJ1-3; TRBD1 matches 9 bases. Germline values: CDR1 SGHTA, CDR2 FQGNSA. CDR3 size: 14 residues. Germline trimming cut 5 bases from V and 7 bases from J; bases unmatched to any gene: 6. The CDR3 nucleotides read TGTGCCAGCAGCCCGGGGACAGGGACGAACACCATATATTTT. This gives the protein CASSPGTGTNTIYF.

The table lists this clonotype with many counts. The CDR3 sequence is CASSSMDRGTEAFF. DNA of the CDR3: TGCGCCAGCAGCTCAATGGACAGGGGAACTGAAGCTTTCTTT. The chain combines TRBV5-1 with TRBJ1-1, with 9 bases identical to TRBD1. V was clipped by 3 bases and J by 5 bases; unmatched bases: 5. This CDR3 comprises 14 residues. CDR1 and CDR2 (germline): SGHRS, YFSETQ.

This clonotype occurred many times. V is TRBV5-6 and J is TRBJ2-7; 7 bases are a match to TRBD2. Germline CDR1 is SGHDT and CDR2 is YYEEEE. The CDR3 loop spans 15 amino acids. V was clipped by 5 bases and J by 4 bases; unmatched bases: 12. The CDR3 reads CASSHDISGQYEQYF. CDR3 in DNA: TGTGCCAGCAGTCATGATATTAGCGGGCAATACGAGCAGTACTTC.

This clonotype was seen many times. The CDR3 DNA is TGCGCCAGCAGCTTGACAGGAGCCTACGAGCAGTACTTC. Translated, it gives CASSLTGAYEQYF. V usage is TRBV5-1 and J usage is TRBJ2-7, with D perhaps TRBD1 (5 bases). Trimming removed 1 base at V and 2 bases at J, with 7 bases between. Germline V gene sequence: CDR1 SGHRS, CDR2 YFSETQ. The CDR3 is made up of 13 amino acids.

This clonotype was counted many times. The chain employs TRBV20-1 and TRBJ2-7; D not resolved. The V gene lost 4 bases and the J gene lost 0 bases, with 4 bases spanning the gap. The CDR3 runs 11 residues. The germline CDR1 and CDR2 sequences are DFQATT and SNEGSKA (reference sequence). The DNA for the CDR3 is TGCAGTGCTACCATCTCCTACGAGCAGTACTTC. It is translated as CSATISYEQYF.

This clonotype occurred many times. The chain is built from TRBV15 and TRBJ2-1; the D is unclear. From germline, CDR1 is LNHNV and CDR2 YYDKDF (reference sequence). The CDR3 is made up of 12 amino acids. Trimming cost V 1 base and J 6 bases, with 4 bases left between them. CDR3 sequence reads: CATSRGLNEQFF. CDR3 bases: TGTGCCACCAGCAGAGGACTCAATGAGCAGTTCTTC.